This T cell receptor beta chain was found in a study of control samples from healthy donors and cancer patients. V trimming: 2 bases; J trimming: 2 bases; junction bases outside the gene matches: 4. Germline V gives CDR1 LGHDT, CDR2 YNNKEL (reference sequence). The CDR3 length is 17 residues. Produced via immunoSEQ multiplex PCR; TCRdb's table is partial and in-frame only. This table holds approximately 150,000 clones, more than 90% found once. Material: blood. This chain joins TRBV3-1 (or the pseudogene TRBV3-2) and TRBJ2-3; 13 positions agree with TRBD2. The sequence was obtained from a man aged 30 to 45 in good health. CDR3 sequence (DNA): TGTGCCAGCAGCCAATGGACTAGCGGGGGTATCACAGATACGCAGTATTTT. This gives the protein CASSQWTSGGITDTQYF.